This note documents a single T cell receptor beta chain sequence. As yet, its antigen is unknown. Specimens held roughly 0.9-10 million cryopreserved PBMC prior to DNA extraction. It was version v3.0 of the immunoSEQ assay that was run at survey level. Assay: immunoSEQ multiplex PCR; the TCRdb copy retains only in-frame clones and omits some. The profile covers around 20,000 clones, with less than 85% appearing a single time and over 13% taken by the ten largest. This record comes from a study of long-term antiretroviral therapy in people with HIV. Study results and caveats: At every time point, clones expanded before ART dominated the repertoire.

The material sequenced was unsorted PBMCs, taken 0.5 years before starting antiretroviral therapy. This sequence was found in a woman between 50 and 59 years old with HIV.

CDR3 region: CASSGARALDVGYTF. For the CDR3, the DNA is TGTGCCAGCAGCGGCGCCAGGGCTCTGGATGTTGGCTACACCTTC. The chain couples TRBV9 to TRBJ1-2; possible D gene TRBD1, 5 bases. V was shortened by 3 bases and J by 7 bases, with 19 bases between the two germline ends. The CDR3 contains 15 residues. The germline V gene encodes CDR1 SGDLS and CDR2 YYNGEE.